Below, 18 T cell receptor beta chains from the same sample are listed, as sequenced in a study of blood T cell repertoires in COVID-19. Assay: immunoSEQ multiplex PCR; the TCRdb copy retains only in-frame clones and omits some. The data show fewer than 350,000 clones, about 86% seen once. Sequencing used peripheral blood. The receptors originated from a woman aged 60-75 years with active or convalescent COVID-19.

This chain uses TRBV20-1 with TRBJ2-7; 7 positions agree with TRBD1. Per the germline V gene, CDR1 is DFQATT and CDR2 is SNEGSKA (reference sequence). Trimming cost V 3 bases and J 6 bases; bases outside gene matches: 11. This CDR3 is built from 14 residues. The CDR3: CSASLYPGQLEQYF. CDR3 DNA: TGCAGTGCTAGTCTTTACCCGGGACAGCTCGAGCAGTACTTC.

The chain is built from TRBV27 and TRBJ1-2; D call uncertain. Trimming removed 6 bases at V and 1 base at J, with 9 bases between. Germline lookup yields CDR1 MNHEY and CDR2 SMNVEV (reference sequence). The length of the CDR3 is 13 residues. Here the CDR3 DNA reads TGTGCCAGCAGGGGAGGGCTTAACTATGGCTACACCTTC. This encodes CASRGGLNYGYTF.

The CDR3 nucleotides read TGTGCCAGCAGCTCTTACGAGACAGGGAACTATGGCTACACCTTC. This gives the protein CASSSYETGNYGYTF. The rearrangement joins TRBV11-2 to TRBJ1-2; 7 nucleotides line up with TRBD1. The CDR3 length is 15 residues. V shed 4 bases, J shed 2 bases, and the junction held 7 bases outside the gene matches. Germline V lookup: CDR1 SGHAT, CDR2 FQNNGV.

CDR3 sequence: CSVETGVYEQYF. The DNA for the CDR3 is TGCAGCGTTGAAACCGGGGTGTACGAGCAGTACTTC. The chain combines TRBV29-1 with TRBJ2-7, with a tentative D call TRBD2 (5 bases). Trimming cost V 2 bases and J 4 bases, with 9 bases left between them. CDR1 is SQVTM and CDR2 is ANQGSEA in the germline V gene. The CDR3 has 12 residues.

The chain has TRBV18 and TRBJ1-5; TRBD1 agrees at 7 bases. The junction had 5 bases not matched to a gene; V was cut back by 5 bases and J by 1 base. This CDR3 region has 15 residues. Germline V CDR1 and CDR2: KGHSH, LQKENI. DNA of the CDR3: TGTGCCAGCTCAGACAGGGCTGACAGCAATCAGCCCCAGCATTTT. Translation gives CASSDRADSNQPQHF.

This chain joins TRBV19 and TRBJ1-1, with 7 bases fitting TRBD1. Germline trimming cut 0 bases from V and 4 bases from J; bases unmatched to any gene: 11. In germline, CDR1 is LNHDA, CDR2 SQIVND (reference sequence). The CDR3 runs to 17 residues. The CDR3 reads CASSIDRKARGITEAFF. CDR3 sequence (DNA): TGTGCCAGTAGTATAGATCGGAAAGCCAGGGGGATCACTGAAGCTTTCTTT.

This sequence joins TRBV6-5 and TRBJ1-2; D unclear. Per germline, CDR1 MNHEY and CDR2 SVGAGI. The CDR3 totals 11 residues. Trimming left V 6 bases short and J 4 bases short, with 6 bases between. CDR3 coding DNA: TGTGCCAGCAGAGCCATCTATGGCTACACCTTC. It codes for CASRAIYGYTF.

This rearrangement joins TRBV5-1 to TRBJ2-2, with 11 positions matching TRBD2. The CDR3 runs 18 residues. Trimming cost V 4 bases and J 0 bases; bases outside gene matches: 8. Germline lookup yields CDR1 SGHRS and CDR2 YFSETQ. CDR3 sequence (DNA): TGCGCCAGCAGCAGTACTAGCGGGGGACCCTCGAACACCGGGGAGCTGTTTTTT. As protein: CASSSTSGGPSNTGELFF.

The DNA for the CDR3 is TGTGCCATCAGTGAGTCGGGGGGGGTCACAGATACGCAGTATTTT. This encodes CAISESGGVTDTQYF. V usage is TRBV10-3 and J usage is TRBJ2-3; 7 nucleotides line up with TRBD2. Germline V lookup: CDR1 ENHRY, CDR2 SYGVKD. The CDR3 is 15 residues long. J gave up 2 bases and V 0 bases, and 2 bases lay outside the gene matches.

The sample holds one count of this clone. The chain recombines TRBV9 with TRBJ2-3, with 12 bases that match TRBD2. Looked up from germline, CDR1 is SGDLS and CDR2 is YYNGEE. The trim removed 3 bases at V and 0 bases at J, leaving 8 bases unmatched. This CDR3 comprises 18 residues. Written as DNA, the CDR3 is TGTGCCAGCAGCGCAAACGGACTAGCGGGGATAAGCACAGATACGCAGTATTTT. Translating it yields CASSANGLAGISTDTQYF.

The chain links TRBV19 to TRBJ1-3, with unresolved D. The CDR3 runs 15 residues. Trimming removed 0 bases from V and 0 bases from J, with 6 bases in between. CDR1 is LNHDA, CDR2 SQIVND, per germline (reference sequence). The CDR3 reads CASSIEQSSGNTIYF. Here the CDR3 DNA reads TGTGCCAGTAGTATAGAACAGAGCTCTGGAAACACCATATATTTT.

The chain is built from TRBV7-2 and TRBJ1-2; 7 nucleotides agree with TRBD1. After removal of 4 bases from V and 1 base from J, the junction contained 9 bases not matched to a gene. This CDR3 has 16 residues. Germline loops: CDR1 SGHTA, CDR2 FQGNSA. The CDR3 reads CASSSPRGTDNYGYTF. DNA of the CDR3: TGTGCCAGCAGCTCCCCTCGCGGGACAGATAACTATGGCTACACCTTC.

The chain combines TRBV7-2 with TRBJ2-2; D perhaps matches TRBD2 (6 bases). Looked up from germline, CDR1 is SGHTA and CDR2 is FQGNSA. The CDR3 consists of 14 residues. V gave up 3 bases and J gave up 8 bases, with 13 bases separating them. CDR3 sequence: CASSLGLPKGELFF. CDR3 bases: TGTGCCAGCAGCTTGGGACTGCCAAAAGGGGAGCTGTTTTTT.

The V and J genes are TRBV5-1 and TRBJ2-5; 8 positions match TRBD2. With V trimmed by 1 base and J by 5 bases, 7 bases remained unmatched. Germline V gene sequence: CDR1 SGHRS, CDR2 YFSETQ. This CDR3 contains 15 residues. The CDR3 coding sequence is TGCGCCAGCAGCTTGTCAGCGGGGGATTCGGAGACCCAGTACTTC. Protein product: CASSLSAGDSETQYF.

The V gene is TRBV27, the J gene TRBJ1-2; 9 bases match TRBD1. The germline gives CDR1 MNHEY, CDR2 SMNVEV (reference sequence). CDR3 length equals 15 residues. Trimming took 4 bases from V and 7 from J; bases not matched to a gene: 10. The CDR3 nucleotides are TGTGCCAGCAGTTCATGGGGACAGGGTTTCACTGGCTACACCTTC. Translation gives CASSSWGQGFTGYTF.

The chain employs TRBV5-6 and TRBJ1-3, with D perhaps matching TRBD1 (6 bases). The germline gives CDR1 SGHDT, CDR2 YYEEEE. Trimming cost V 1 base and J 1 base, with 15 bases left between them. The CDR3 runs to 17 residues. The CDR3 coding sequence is TGTGCCAGCAGCTTGACGGGACACACCAGGTCTGGAAACACCATATATTTT. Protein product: CASSLTGHTRSGNTIYF.

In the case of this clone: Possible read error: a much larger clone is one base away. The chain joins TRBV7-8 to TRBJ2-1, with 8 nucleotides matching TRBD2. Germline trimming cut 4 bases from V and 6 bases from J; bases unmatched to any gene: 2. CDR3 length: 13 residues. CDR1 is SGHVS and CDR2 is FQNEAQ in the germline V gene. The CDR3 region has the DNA TGTGCCAGCAGCTCCGGGACTAGCAATGAGCAGTTCTTC. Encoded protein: CASSSGTSNEQFF.

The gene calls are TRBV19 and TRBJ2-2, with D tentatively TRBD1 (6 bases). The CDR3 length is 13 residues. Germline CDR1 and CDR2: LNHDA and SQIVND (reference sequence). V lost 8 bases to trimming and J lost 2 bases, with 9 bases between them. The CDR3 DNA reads TGTGCCAGTGGGGGACACAACACCGGGGAGCTGTTTTTT. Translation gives CASGGHNTGELFF.